This TCR beta chain appears in the sequencing data of a study of long-term antiretroviral therapy in people with HIV. Version v3.0 of the immunoSEQ assay ran at survey level. Repertoires were generated with immunoSEQ multiplex PCR, while TCRdb's copy carries only in-frame clones and drops some. The table records roughly 24,000 clones, approximately 81% of them present only once. V shed 0 bases and J 6 bases; nucleotides not matched to a gene: 12. CDR3 size: 18 residues. The germline CDR1 and CDR2 sequences are LGHNA and YNFKEQ. This specimen consisted of unsorted PBMCs, obtained 4.7 to 5 years after starting antiretroviral therapy. The chain recombines TRBV4-2 with TRBJ2-2; 8 bases are shared with TRBD1. The sequence was collected from a man aged 35 to 55 with HIV. The CDR3 DNA reads as TGTGCCAGCAGCCAAGATCCAGTCGGGACAGGTTCATCCGGGGAGCTGTTTTTT. Its translation: CASSQDPVGTGSSGELFF.